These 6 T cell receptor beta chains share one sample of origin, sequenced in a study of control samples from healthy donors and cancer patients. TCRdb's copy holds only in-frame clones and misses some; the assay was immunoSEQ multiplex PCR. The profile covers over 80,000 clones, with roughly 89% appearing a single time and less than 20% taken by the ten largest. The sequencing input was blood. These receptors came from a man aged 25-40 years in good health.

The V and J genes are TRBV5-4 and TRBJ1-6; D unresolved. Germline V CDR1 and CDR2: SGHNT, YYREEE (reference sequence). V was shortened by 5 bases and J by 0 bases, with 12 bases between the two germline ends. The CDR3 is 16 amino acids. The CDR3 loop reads CASSARTSSYNSPLHF. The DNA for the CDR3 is TGTGCCAGCAGTGCCCGGACGAGCTCCTATAATTCACCCCTCCACTTT.

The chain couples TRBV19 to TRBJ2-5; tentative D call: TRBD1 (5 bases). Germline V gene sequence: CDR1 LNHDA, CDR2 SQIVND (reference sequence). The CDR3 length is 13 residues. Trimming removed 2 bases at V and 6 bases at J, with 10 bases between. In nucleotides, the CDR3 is TGTGCCAGTAGTATAAGGGGCGAGAAGACCCAGTACTTC. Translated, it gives CASSIRGEKTQYF.

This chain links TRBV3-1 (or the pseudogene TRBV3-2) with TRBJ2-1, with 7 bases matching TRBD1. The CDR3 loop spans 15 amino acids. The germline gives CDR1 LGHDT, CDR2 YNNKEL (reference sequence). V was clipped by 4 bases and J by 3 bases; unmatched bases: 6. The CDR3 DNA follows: TGTGCCAGCAGCCCAGAAGGGGGCATCTACAATGAGCAGTTCTTC. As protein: CASSPEGGIYNEQFF.

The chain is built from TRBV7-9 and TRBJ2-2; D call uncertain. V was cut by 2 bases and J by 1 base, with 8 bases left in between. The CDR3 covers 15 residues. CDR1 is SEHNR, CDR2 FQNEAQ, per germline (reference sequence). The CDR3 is CASSLNPGNTGELFF. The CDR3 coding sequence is TGTGCCAGCAGCTTAAATCCGGGGAACACCGGGGAGCTGTTTTTT.

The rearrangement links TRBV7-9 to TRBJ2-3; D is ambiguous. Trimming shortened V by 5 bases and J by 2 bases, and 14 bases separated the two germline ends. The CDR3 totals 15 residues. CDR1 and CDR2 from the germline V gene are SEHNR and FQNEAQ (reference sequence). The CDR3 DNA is TGTGCCAGCAGCCCCAACGCTCGGCCCACAGATACGCAGTATTTT. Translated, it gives CASSPNARPTDTQYF.

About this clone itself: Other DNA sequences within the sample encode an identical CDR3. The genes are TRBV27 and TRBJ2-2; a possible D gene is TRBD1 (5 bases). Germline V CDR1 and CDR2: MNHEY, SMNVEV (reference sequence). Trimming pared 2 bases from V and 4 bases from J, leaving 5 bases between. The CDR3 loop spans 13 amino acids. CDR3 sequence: CASSLQGTGELFF. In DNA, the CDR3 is TGTGCCAGCAGTTTACAGGGCACCGGGGAGCTGTTTTTT.